One sample yielded the 18 T cell receptor beta chains listed below, sequenced in a study of CD8+CD57+ T cells in acquired aplastic anemia. Using genomic DNA as the template, TCR beta VDJ and CDR3 profiling was carried out. TCRdb fed the reads into MiXCR, producing one record per CDR3 protein. The table includes under 200,000 distinct CDR3 sequences, roughly 43% detected once. Patients chosen for sequencing had shown CD8+CD57+ cell expansion by flow cytometry. Sequencing was carried out using sorted CD4+, CD8+, or CD8+CD57+ T cells (not recorded which) from PBMCs. The receptor set was obtained from a human donor with aplastic anemia.

This chain joins TRBV19 and TRBJ1-1; TRBD1 is a possible D gene (6 bases). The V gene lost 3 bases and the J gene lost 7 bases, with 12 bases spanning the gap. Per the germline V gene, CDR1 is LNHDA and CDR2 is SQIVND (reference sequence). This CDR3 is built from 13 residues. CDR3 DNA sequence: TGTGCCAGTAGTATGAAGGCAGGGGTTGAAGCTTTCTTT. Translating gives CASSMKAGVEAFF. Drawing the rest from reference TRBV19 and TRBJ1-1, the complete variable domain is DGGITQSPKYLFRKEGQNVTLSCEQNLNHDAMYWYRQDPGQGLRLIYYSQIVNDFQKGDIAEGYSVSREKKESFPLTVTSAQKNPTAFYLCASSMKAGVEAFFGQGTRLTVV.

In regard to this clonotype: A much larger clone lies one base from this, so it may be a read error. The chain links TRBV5-1 to TRBJ1-3; D is perhaps TRBD1 (6 bases). Looked up from germline, CDR1 is SGHRS and CDR2 is YFSETQ. The CDR3 is made up of 16 amino acids. The CDR3 DNA sequence: TGCGCCAGCACCGATACAGGGACCGACTCTGGAGACACCATATATTTT. Translating gives CASTDTGTDSGDTIYF.

The chain couples TRBV6-4 to TRBJ2-7; maybe TRBD2 (6 bases). With 5 bases removed from V and 6 bases from J, the gap between germline ends came to 23 bases. The CDR3 totals 16 residues. Germline-derived CDR1 and CDR2 are MRHNA and SNTAGT. CDR3 nucleotide sequence: TGTGCCAGCAGTCCTAGCGCGTCTCATTGGGGTAGCGAGCAGTACTTC. Amino acid sequence: CASSPSASHWGSEQYF.

This clonotype has more than one count but fewer than ten. The chain combines TRBV6-1 with TRBJ2-1, with TRBD1 as a possible D gene (6 bases). The V end was cut by 11 bases, the J end by 6 bases, with 17 bases between. This CDR3 region has 13 residues. Germline values: CDR1 MNHNS, CDR2 SASEGT. This chain's CDR3 is CAGMTGPGNEQFF. The CDR3, as DNA: TGTGCCGGGATGACAGGTCCGGGCAATGAGCAGTTCTTC.

This clonotype was counted at least ten times. The chain uses TRBV20-1 and TRBJ1-1; D uncertain. Germline-derived CDR1 and CDR2 are DFQATT and SNEGSKA (reference sequence). V was trimmed by 1 base and J by 3 bases, leaving 3 bases between them. There are 11 residues in the CDR3. The CDR3 here is CSARADTEAFF. CDR3 bases: TGCAGTGCTAGAGCCGACACTGAAGCTTTCTTT.

The chain is built from TRBV10-3 and TRBJ1-4; a weak D match, TRBD1 (5 bases). This CDR3 region has 11 residues. Trimming pared 10 bases from V and 8 bases from J, leaving 11 bases between. The germline V gene encodes CDR1 ENHRY and CDR2 SYGVKD. The CDR3 spells CATWEGEKLFF. The CDR3 nucleotides read TGTGCCACCTGGGAGGGGGAAAAACTGTTTTTT.

Worth noting for this clonotype: A single base separates this from a much larger clone, so it may be a read error. CDR3 region: CASSSGFSGGQPQHF. CDR3 bases: TGTGCCAGCAGTTCGGGCTTCTCGGGGGGCCAGCCCCAGCATTTT. The chain couples TRBV6-2 or TRBV6-3 to TRBJ1-5, with D possibly matching TRBD1 (6 bases). V was trimmed by 4 bases and J by 7 bases, leaving 17 bases between them. CDR1 and CDR2 from the germline V gene are MNHEY and SVGEGT. This CDR3 is 15 amino acids long.

This clonotype was recorded many times. This chain joins TRBV19 and TRBJ1-2; D unresolved. CDR3 length: 15 amino acids. The germline CDR1 and CDR2 sequences are LNHDA and SQIVND (reference sequence). V was trimmed by 2 bases and J by 4 bases, leaving 14 bases between them. CDR3 loop: CASSIIGLGVYGYTF. CDR3 bases: TGTGCCAGTAGTATAATAGGGCTCGGTGTCTATGGCTACACCTTC. The whole variable domain, remainder taken from reference TRBV19 and TRBJ1-2, is DGGITQSPKYLFRKEGQNVTLSCEQNLNHDAMYWYRQDPGQGLRLIYYSQIVNDFQKGDIAEGYSVSREKKESFPLTVTSAQKNPTAFYLCASSIIGLGVYGYTFGSGTRLTVV.

This clonotype was seen repeatedly, ten times or more. This chain connects TRBV11-2 to TRBJ2-7, with 13 bases fitting TRBD2. The CDR3 is 16 residues long. Per the germline V gene, CDR1 is SGHAT and CDR2 is FQNNGV. After removal of 5 bases from V and 6 bases from J, the junction contained 10 bases not matched to a gene. The CDR3 bases are TGTGCCAGCAGCACCGGGACTAGCGGGACCCGAGGCGAGCAGTACTTC. Amino acid sequence: CASSTGTSGTRGEQYF. The full variable domain, with the rest looked up from reference TRBV11-2 and TRBJ2-7, is EAGVAQSPRYKIIEKRQSVAFWCNPISGHATLYWYQQILGQGPKLLIQFQNNGVVDDSQLPKDRFSAERLKGVDSTLKIQPAKLEDSAVYLCASSTGTSGTRGEQYFGPGTRLTVT.

This clonotype has a single count. This chain connects TRBV5-1 to TRBJ1-1, with D uncertain. Germline CDR1 is SGHRS and CDR2 is YFSETQ. CDR3 length: 13 amino acids. With 4 bases removed from V and 4 bases from J, the gap between germline ends came to 11 bases. In DNA form, the CDR3 reads TGCGCCAGCAGCGCAACTAGCGGCACTGAAGCTTTCTTT. This sequence encodes CASSATSGTEAFF.

This clonotype was recorded many times. One junction end disagrees with the germline gene, perhaps due to a read error. The chain employs TRBV7-2 and TRBJ1-6; 7 nucleotides agree with TRBD1. This CDR3 has 15 residues. Germline V CDR1 and CDR2: SGHTA, FQGNSA. The DNA of the CDR3 is TGTGCCAGCAGGTTAGCAACAGGCCCGGGACAGACCCTCCACTTT. The encoded protein is CASRLATGPGQTLHF.

V is TRBV24-1 and J is TRBJ2-5; D uncertain. The germline V gene encodes CDR1 KGHDR and CDR2 SFDVKD. V was trimmed by 0 bases and J by 0 bases, leaving 7 bases between them. The CDR3 is 15 residues long. CDR3 amino acids: CATSDLVNHQETQYF. CDR3 DNA sequence: TGTGCCACCAGTGATTTGGTAAATCACCAAGAGACCCAGTACTTC.

This clonotype was detected a few times. A much larger clone lies a single base off, so this may be a read error. V gene TRBV7-6 combines with J gene TRBJ2-7; 9 nucleotides agree with TRBD1. Germline V gene lookup returns CDR1 SGHVS and CDR2 FNYEAQ. This CDR3 is built from 15 residues. The CDR3 bases are TGTGTCAGCAGCTTGGGACAGGGAGGCTCCTACGAGCAGTACTTC. It translates to CVSSLGQGGSYEQYF.

The V call is TRBV25-1, the J call TRBJ2-7; the match to TRBD1 covers 10 bases. This CDR3 comprises 13 residues. V trimming: 4 bases; J trimming: 5 bases; junction bases outside the gene matches: 2. The germline CDR1 and CDR2 sequences are MGHDK and SYGVNS. CDR3 nucleotides: TGTGCCAGCAGTGGGGACAGGGGTAACGAGCAGTACTTC. This encodes CASSGDRGNEQYF.

This clonotype has ten or more counts. The rearrangement links TRBV20-1 to TRBJ1-2; 10 positions agree with TRBD1. Germline V CDR1 and CDR2: DFQATT, SNEGSKA (reference sequence). This CDR3 spans 14 amino acids. Trimming cost V 6 bases and J 4 bases; bases outside gene matches: 8. In nucleotides, the CDR3 is TGCAGTGCCCCACACAGACAGGGGGCCTATGGCTACACCTTC. It translates to CSAPHRQGAYGYTF.

This clonotype appeared a single time. The rearrangement links TRBV19 to TRBJ1-5; TRBD1 might be the D (5 bases). Germline-derived CDR1 and CDR2 are LNHDA and SQIVND (reference sequence). The CDR3 has 16 amino acids. The germline V and J ends were trimmed by 2 bases and 15 bases, with 26 bases remaining between them. The CDR3 region is CASSISPPLGVRTWHF. CDR3 nucleotides: TGTGCCAGTAGTATAAGCCCGCCGTTGGGGGTCAGGACCTGGCATTTT.

This clonotype was counted many times. This chain links TRBV6-5 with TRBJ1-6; D is unresolved. Germline CDR1 reads MNHEY; CDR2 reads SVGAGI. CDR3 size: 12 residues. The germline V and J ends were trimmed by 4 bases and 10 bases, with 8 bases remaining between them. CDR3 in DNA: TGTGCCAGCAGTTTGGCAGACTCACCCCTCCACTTT. It encodes CASSLADSPLHF.

Regarding this clonotype: This may be a read error, as it is one base from a much larger clone. The rearrangement uses TRBV12-3 or TRBV12-4 and TRBJ1-3; D is unresolved. V gave up 6 bases and J gave up 9 bases, with 15 bases separating them. The CDR3 has 13 amino acids. The CDR3 is CASSSPTRSTIYF. CDR3 bases: TGTGCCAGCAGCTCCCCCACACGAAGCACCATATATTTT.